These 14 T cell receptor beta chains were sequenced from one sample in a study of cytomegalovirus exposure and HLA in healthy donors. 60 Vbeta and 13 Jbeta primers were used in PCR. Produced via immunoSEQ multiplex PCR; TCRdb's table is partial and in-frame only. The sample records fewer than 200,000 clones, 70% to 80% being singletons. The material sequenced was PBMCs. All receptors come from a female donor in good health and CMV-seronegative.

This clone was counted a single time. This sequence joins TRBV4-1 and TRBJ2-3; D call uncertain. Trimming removed 1 base from V and 2 bases from J, with 10 bases in between. The germline gives CDR1 MGHRA, CDR2 YSYEKL. This CDR3 spans 15 amino acids. The CDR3 DNA follows: TGCGCCAGCAGCCAAGTGGCTAGTCCCACAGATACGCAGTATTTT. Its translation: CASSQVASPTDTQYF.

The chain combines TRBV6-1 with TRBJ1-6, with D tentatively TRBD1 (6 bases). Germline V gene data show CDR1 as MNHNS and CDR2 as SASEGT. This CDR3 contains 15 residues. With 3 bases removed from V and 6 bases from J, the gap between germline ends came to 12 bases. CDR3 nucleotides: TGTGCCAGCAGTGATCAGGGGTTGGGTAATTCACCCCTCCACTTT. Translation gives CASSDQGLGNSPLHF.

This clone has more than one count but fewer than ten. The chain is built from TRBV28 and TRBJ2-7; no clear D gene. With 6 bases removed from V and 4 bases from J, the gap between germline ends came to 19 bases. Per germline, CDR1 MDHEN and CDR2 SYDVKM. The CDR3 loop spans 15 amino acids. The CDR3 bases are TGTGCCAGCAGCCTCACTCGATTAATCGGGTACGAGCAGTACTTC. The encoded protein is CASSLTRLIGYEQYF.

This clone was counted between two and nine times. The chain employs TRBV27 and TRBJ2-7, with TRBD2 as a possible D gene (6 bases). The CDR3 length is 14 residues. From germline, CDR1 is MNHEY and CDR2 SMNVEV (reference sequence). Deletions cut 11 bases from V and 5 bases from J, with 22 bases between. The CDR3 spells CASTLASASDEQYF. CDR3 nucleotide sequence: TGTGCCTCCACCCTAGCTAGCGCATCAGACGAGCAGTACTTC.

The chain employs TRBV28 and TRBJ2-1; 13 positions match TRBD2. The CDR3 contains 14 residues. The germline CDR1 and CDR2 sequences are MDHEN and SYDVKM. V was clipped by 10 bases and J by 8 bases; unmatched bases: 8. Here the CDR3 DNA reads TGTGCCACCTCTGGGACTAGCGGGATTTATGAGCAGTTCTTC. It translates to CATSGTSGIYEQFF.

V and J are TRBV4-3 and TRBJ2-5; 8 bases match TRBD1. The DNA end is more similar to TRBJ2-7, so the J call may be wrong. Germline loops: CDR1 LGHNA, CDR2 YSLEER. CDR3 length equals 15 residues. CDR3 residues: CASSQGTGNSYEQYF. CDR3 DNA sequence: TGCGCCAGCAGCCAAGGGACAGGGAACTCCTACGAGCAGTACTTC.

The table lists this clone with a few counts. The rearrangement joins TRBV11-2 to TRBJ1-6; D possibly corresponds to TRBD1 (5 bases). The CDR3 runs to 14 residues. V lost 5 bases, J lost 7 bases, and 12 bases lay in between. In germline, CDR1 is SGHAT, CDR2 FQNNGV. The CDR3 loop reads CASSPRAGNSPLHF. CDR3 in DNA: TGTGCCAGCAGCCCCAGGGCGGGAAATTCACCCCTCCACTTT.

This sequence joins TRBV7-2 and TRBJ2-7; 15 positions match TRBD2. Germline CDR1 and CDR2: SGHTA and FQGNSA. The CDR3 is 18 residues long. The ends lost 1 base at V and 2 bases at J; junction bases unmatched: 6. The CDR3 region is CASSLGGLAGGLTYEQYF. DNA for the CDR3: TGTGCCAGCAGCTTAGGGGGACTAGCGGGGGGATTAACCTACGAGCAGTACTTC. The whole variable domain, filled in from reference TRBV7-2 and TRBJ2-7, reads GAGVSQSPSNKVTEKGKDVELRCDPISGHTALYWYRQSLGQGLEFLIYFQGNSAPDKSGLPSDRFSAERTGGSVSTLTIQRTQQEDSAVYLCASSLGGLAGGLTYEQYFGPGTRLTVT.

The chain has TRBV12-5 and TRBJ1-3, with D possibly matching TRBD1 (6 bases). V lost 3 bases and J lost 3, with 9 bases in between. Germline lookup yields CDR1 LGHNT and CDR2 FRNRAP. The CDR3 sequence is 14 residues long. The CDR3 protein is CASGFGTSGNTIYF. The CDR3, as DNA: TGTGCTAGTGGTTTCGGGACAAGTGGAAACACCATATATTTT.

This chain links TRBV7-2 with TRBJ2-7; 7 nucleotides line up with TRBD1. The germline V gene encodes CDR1 SGHTA and CDR2 FQGNSA. The V gene end was trimmed by 5 bases and the J gene end by 2 bases; junction bases not matched to a gene: 12. This CDR3 spans 16 amino acids. CDR3 in amino acids: CASSPLSQGVAYEQYF. The CDR3 DNA reads TGTGCCAGCAGCCCTCTCAGCCAGGGGGTCGCCTACGAGCAGTACTTC.

The chain links TRBV5-5 to TRBJ1-3; D may be TRBD1 (6 bases). CDR3 length: 14 residues. Germline V lookup: CDR1 SGHKS, CDR2 YYEKEE (reference sequence). V was shortened by 3 bases and J by 4 bases, with 11 bases between the two germline ends. CDR3: CASSYGQYGNTIYF. For the CDR3, the DNA is TGTGCCAGCAGCTATGGACAGTACGGAAACACCATATATTTT.

Regarding this clone: The sample contains more than one DNA sequence encoding this CDR3. The V and J genes are TRBV27 and TRBJ1-1; TRBD1 might be the D (5 bases). This CDR3 has 14 amino acids. Trimming took off 5 bases at V and 2 bases at J, with 12 bases between the two ends. Per the germline V gene, CDR1 is MNHEY and CDR2 is SMNVEV (reference sequence). The CDR3 loop reads CASSNLQGNTEAFF. CDR3 DNA: TGTGCCAGCAGTAACCTCCAGGGAAACACTGAAGCTTTCTTT.

The table lists this clone with a few counts. The V gene is TRBV10-3, the J gene TRBJ1-1; 8 bases match TRBD1. Per germline, CDR1 ENHRY and CDR2 SYGVKD. The trim removed 7 bases at V and 5 bases at J, leaving 9 bases unmatched. This CDR3 has 14 residues. The CDR3 DNA is TGTGCCATCAACCGCGGGACAGGTGATACTGAAGCTTTCTTT. Protein: CAINRGTGDTEAFF.

This clone was picked up a small number of times. An end of the junction differs from the germline gene, which may be a read error. The chain uses TRBV27 and TRBJ2-4; tentative D call: TRBD1 (5 bases). In germline, CDR1 is MNHEY, CDR2 SMNVEV (reference sequence). The CDR3 runs to 15 residues. In DNA, the CDR3 is TGTGCCAGCAGTTTACAGGGCCGGCATCCAAACAGTCAGTACTTC. Translating it yields CASSLQGRHPNSQYF.